A selection of T cell receptor beta chains follows, all from one sample in a study of early T cells in non-severe SARS-CoV-2 infection. TCRdb re-called the 5' RACE reads through MiXCR, storing one row per CDR3 protein. Here the sample spans more than 65,000 distinct CDR3 sequences, roughly 13% being singletons. Sequenced sample: whole blood. The source is an adult who was a healthcare worker with PCR-confirmed SARS-CoV-2 infection or an uninfected control (not recorded which). CDR3s include the opening cysteine and the closing phenylalanine or tryptophan.

TRBJ1-2,TRBV20-1,CSARGWLAGGYGYTF
TRBJ2-1,TRBV7-6,CASSLIGSSYNEQFF
TRBJ2-2,TRBV10-1,CASSGPRQGGNTGELFF
TRBJ2-5,TRBV9,CASSVEGQRKETQYF
TRBJ1-1,TRBV13,CASSLRVRGNTEAFF
TRBJ2-7,TRBV5-5,CASSSHSAGEQYF
TRBJ2-2,TRBV3-1,CASSQDVGQSTGELFF
TRBJ2-3,TRBV6-6,CASSRAGASTDTQYF
TRBJ2-2,TRBV30,CAWSPWTGNPNTGELFF
TRBJ2-7,TRBV29-1,CSVEDAYEQYF
TRBJ2-2,TRBV20-1,CSANLGQPNTGELFF
TRBJ2-1,TRBV2,CASREGGSEQFF
TRBJ2-6,TRBV2,CASTTRGAGANVLTF
TRBJ2-5,TRBV9,CASSVSTSFETQYF
TRBJ2-5,TRBV12-3/TRBV12-4,CASSLGTSGGARETQYF
TRBJ1-2,TRBV7-2,CASSLLTAYGYTF
TRBJ2-2,TRBV19,CAPRRGMGTGELFF
TRBJ2-3,TRBV7-2,CASALQGTIITDTQYF
TRBJ2-5,TRBV9,CASSVGVRLETQYF
TRBJ1-6,TRBV11-3,CASSSDGRMNNSPLHF
TRBJ2-4,TRBV19,CASSGGTAKNIQYF
TRBJ2-7,TRBV29-1,CSVGAAVSSYEQYF
TRBJ2-3,TRBV20-1,CSASGLDFTDTQYF
TRBJ1-1,TRBV7-8,CASSLLQRQMNTEAFF
TRBJ1-3,TRBV6-1,CASSEAPASLSGNTIYF
TRBJ1-1,TRBV10-2,CASSDSGPVLEAFF
TRBJ2-5,TRBV4-1,CASSDQGQGGETQYF
TRBJ2-5,TRBV10-2,CATRGWRMQETQYF
TRBJ2-3,TRBV20-1,CSARDMGQGTDTQYF
TRBJ1-2,TRBV7-9,CASSPAPINYGYTF
TRBJ1-3,TRBV27,CAILFRDRALSGNTIYF
TRBJ1-1,TRBV4-1,CASSQGDRAGTEAFF
TRBJ2-7,TRBV5-6,CASSSVDSYEQYF
TRBJ2-7,TRBV9,CASSVGLGNEQYF
TRBJ2-2,TRBV7-2,CASSPNRAGELFF
TRBJ2-5,TRBV7-3,CASSRGLGTQYF
TRBJ1-3,TRBV20-1,CSAQTQWTGGNTIYF
TRBJ2-5,TRBV11-3,CASSYRQGQETQYF
TRBJ2-7,TRBV7-2,CASSTRGASEQYF
TRBJ1-2,TRBV18,CASSPPDRRNYGYTF
TRBJ1-1,TRBV5-4,CASSFYPTEAFF
TRBJ1-1,TRBV7-9,CASSYDRWNTEAFF
TRBJ2-1,TRBV15,CATSRLAVNYNEQFF
TRBJ1-1,TRBV28,CASSLGGRAEAFF
TRBJ1-2,TRBV20-1,CSARDRRGANYGYTF
TRBJ2-7,TRBV20-1,CSAISGGGGQYF
TRBJ1-1,TRBV20-1,CSARVKGAGILEAFF
TRBJ2-2,TRBV7-2,CASSRYPGLAGTGELFF